These 22 T cell receptor beta chains originate from one sample sequenced in a study of blood T cell repertoires in COVID-19. TCRdb's copy holds only in-frame clones and misses some; the assay was immunoSEQ multiplex PCR. The sample contains around 200,000 clones, about 88% of which appear only once. Sample: peripheral blood. The receptors stem from a man under 40 with acute or convalescent COVID-19.

This rearrangement joins TRBV6-5 to TRBJ1-2; 7 positions agree with TRBD1. CDR1 MNHEY and CDR2 SVGAGI come from the germline V gene. J was trimmed by 3 bases and V by 6 bases; bases with no gene match: 1. This CDR3 has 12 amino acids. The CDR3 DNA reads TGTGCCAGCAGCGGGACAGACTATGGCTACACCTTC. It specifies CASSGTDYGYTF.

A remark on this clone: At the DNA level, this CDR3 is encoded by other sequences in the same sample as well. The rearrangement joins TRBV9 to TRBJ1-6; D uncertain. V was shortened by 0 bases and J by 0 bases, with 7 bases between the two germline ends. Per the germline V gene, CDR1 is SGDLS and CDR2 is YYNGEE. CDR3 length: 16 amino acids. The CDR3 protein is CASSVGGSSYNSPLHF. In DNA form, the CDR3 reads TGTGCCAGCAGCGTAGGTGGCAGCTCCTATAATTCACCCCTCCACTTT.

CDR3 residues: CASSVANRVEAFF. The CDR3 DNA is TGTGCCAGCAGCGTAGCTAACAGGGTTGAAGCTTTCTTT. V usage is TRBV9 and J usage is TRBJ1-1; possibly TRBD1 for D (6 bases). Germline CDR1 reads SGDLS; CDR2 reads YYNGEE. The CDR3 contains 13 residues. Trimming took off 0 bases at V and 7 bases at J, with 10 bases between the two ends. Variable domain in full (rest from reference TRBV9 and TRBJ1-1): DSGVTQTPKHLITATGQRVTLRCSPRSGDLSVYWYQQSLDQGLQFLIQYYNGEERAKGNILERFSAQQFPDLHSELNLSSLELGDSALYFCASSVANRVEAFFGQGTRLTVV.

The V gene is TRBV5-1, the J gene TRBJ1-5, with 11 bases aligning to TRBD1. The CDR3 runs 16 residues. Trimming cost V 0 bases and J 2 bases; bases outside gene matches: 1. Germline V lookup: CDR1 SGHRS, CDR2 YFSETQ. The CDR3 loop reads CASSLGTGGGNQPQHF. For the CDR3, the DNA is TGCGCCAGCAGCTTGGGGACAGGGGGCGGCAATCAGCCCCAGCATTTT.

The V and J genes are TRBV14 and TRBJ2-5, with 9 bases that match TRBD2. Germline assignment: CDR1 SGHDN and CDR2 FVKESK. V shed 1 base, J shed 5 bases, and the junction held 8 bases outside the gene matches. CDR3 length: 16 residues. The CDR3 spells CASSQGRGGGLETQYF. CDR3 bases: TGTGCCAGCAGCCAAGGTCGCGGGGGGGGCCTCGAGACCCAGTACTTC.

In its sample, this clone was seen many times. The rearrangement uses TRBV5-1 and TRBJ1-2, with 10 bases aligning to TRBD1. The ends lost 4 bases at V and 6 bases at J; junction bases unmatched: 6. Per the germline V gene, CDR1 is SGHRS and CDR2 is YFSETQ. The CDR3 spans 14 residues. The CDR3 sequence: CASSTGQGSDGYTF. The CDR3, as DNA: TGCGCCAGCAGCACGGGACAGGGGTCGGATGGCTACACCTTC.

This rearrangement joins TRBV7-9 to TRBJ1-1; the match to TRBD1 covers 7 bases. The CDR3 is 14 residues long. V shed 0 bases and J 8 bases; nucleotides not matched to a gene: 6. Germline CDR1 and CDR2: SEHNR and FQNEAQ (reference sequence). This CDR3 reads CASSLAGGLKEAFF. The CDR3 DNA is TGTGCCAGCAGCTTAGCAGGGGGCCTTAAGGAAGCTTTCTTT.

Of note for this clone: The same CDR3 can be traced to other DNA sequences in this sample. J is TRBJ1-2 and V is TRBV12-3 or TRBV12-4; D gene unclear. This CDR3 is built from 11 residues. The V gene lost 2 bases and the J gene lost 5 bases, with 3 bases spanning the gap. CDR3 in DNA: TGTGCCAGCAGTTTATCATATGGCTACACCTTC. This sequence encodes CASSLSYGYTF.

This chain uses TRBV9 with TRBJ2-4, with D perhaps TRBD1 (7 bases). This CDR3 region has 17 residues. The V gene's germline CDR1 is SGDLS and CDR2 YYNGEE. With 3 bases removed from V and 1 base from J, the gap between germline ends came to 17 bases. The CDR3 is CASSATTGRLAKNIQYF. CDR3 bases: TGTGCCAGCAGCGCGACGACAGGGAGGCTCGCCAAAAACATTCAGTACTTC. Supplemented by reference TRBV9 and TRBJ2-4, the full variable domain reads DSGVTQTPKHLITATGQRVTLRCSPRSGDLSVYWYQQSLDQGLQFLIQYYNGEERAKGNILERFSAQQFPDLHSELNLSSLELGDSALYFCASSATTGRLAKNIQYFGAGTRLSVL.

This sequence joins TRBV15 and TRBJ2-4; D unclear. Trimming took 0 bases from V and 7 from J, leaving 7 bases between them. The germline CDR1 and CDR2 sequences are LNHNV and YYDKDF (reference sequence). This CDR3 region has 13 residues. The CDR3 protein is CATSRDPENIQYF. CDR3 coding DNA: TGTGCCACCAGCAGAGATCCCGAGAACATTCAGTACTTC.

The chain combines TRBV28 with TRBJ1-5, with 7 bases matching TRBD1. This CDR3 spans 14 amino acids. The germline CDR1 and CDR2 sequences are MDHEN and SYDVKM. V was clipped by 3 bases and J by 4 bases; unmatched bases: 3. This CDR3 reads CASSFGRGNQPQHF. Written as DNA, the CDR3 is TGTGCCAGCAGTTTCGGCAGGGGGAATCAGCCCCAGCATTTT.

This chain joins TRBV19 and TRBJ2-7; 10 nucleotides line up with TRBD1. Per the germline V gene, CDR1 is LNHDA and CDR2 is SQIVND (reference sequence). This CDR3 comprises 15 residues. Unmatched junction bases numbered 4, after V lost 3 bases and J lost 2 bases. The CDR3: CASSISGTGAYEQYF. As DNA, the CDR3 is TGTGCCAGTAGTATCTCCGGGACAGGGGCCTACGAGCAGTACTTC.

The chain combines TRBV4-1 with TRBJ2-5; 7 bases align to TRBD2. The CDR3 loop spans 16 amino acids. Trimming removed 5 bases from V and 1 base from J; junction bases left unmatched: 10. Germline CDR1 MGHRA, CDR2 YSYEKL. CDR3 sequence (DNA): TGCGCCAGCAGCTCGAATAGCGGGCAAGGCCAAGAGACCCAGTACTTC. Amino acids: CASSSNSGQGQETQYF.

The rearrangement uses TRBV27 and TRBJ1-2, with 7 bases aligning to TRBD1. The trim removed 6 bases at V and 8 bases at J, leaving 9 bases unmatched. Germline V CDR1 and CDR2: MNHEY, SMNVEV (reference sequence). This CDR3 has 13 residues. In DNA, the CDR3 is TGTGCCAGCAGAGACAGGGTCCTTCGAGGCTACACCTTC. Its protein is CASRDRVLRGYTF.

The chain has TRBV30 and TRBJ1-5; no definite D call. Per the germline V gene, CDR1 is GTSNPN and CDR2 is SVGIG (reference sequence). V was trimmed by 1 base and J by 2 bases, leaving 9 bases between them. The CDR3 sequence is 14 residues long. Written as DNA, the CDR3 is TGTGCCTGGAGTGAGTGGGGAGGCAATCAGCCCCAGCATTTT. It encodes CAWSEWGGNQPQHF.

The chain uses TRBV6-5 and TRBJ1-5, with 8 bases fitting TRBD1. Per germline, CDR1 MNHEY and CDR2 SVGAGI. The J segment lost 7 bases and the V segment lost 8 bases, leaving 13 bases of the junction unmatched. This CDR3 is 15 amino acids long. CDR3 sequence (DNA): TGTGCCAGCTCGTGGACTAGACAGGGGCTCCAGCCCCAGCATTTT. This translates into CASSWTRQGLQPQHF.

This chain connects TRBV9 to TRBJ2-4; 9 bases are a match to TRBD1. V lost 3 bases to trimming and J lost 0 bases; unmatched junction nucleotides: 1. CDR1 SGDLS and CDR2 YYNGEE come from the germline V gene. The CDR3 extends over 15 amino acids. The CDR3 DNA sequence: TGTGCCAGCAGCGCGGGACAGGGAGCCAAAAACATTCAGTACTTC. As protein: CASSAGQGAKNIQYF.

The V gene is TRBV3-1 (or the pseudogene TRBV3-2), the J gene TRBJ1-4; D may be TRBD1 (6 bases). This CDR3 region has 15 residues. Germline loops: CDR1 LGHDT, CDR2 YNNKEL (reference sequence). V lost 4 bases, J lost 5 bases, and 14 bases lay in between. The CDR3 region has the DNA TGTGCCAGCAGCCCGCGTGGACAGATCAATGAAAAACTGTTTTTT. Its translation is CASSPRGQINEKLFF.

This chain connects TRBV5-1 to TRBJ2-3; TRBD1 matches 7 bases. Germline trimming cut 5 bases from V and 2 bases from J; bases unmatched to any gene: 8. This CDR3 contains 15 residues. Germline-derived CDR1 and CDR2 are SGHRS and YFSETQ. The CDR3 DNA is TGCGCCAGCAGTTACAGGGGAGAGAACACAGATACGCAGTATTTT. It codes for CASSYRGENTDTQYF.

This chain connects TRBV11-1 to TRBJ1-3; no reliable D call. Trimming removed 2 bases at V and 1 base at J, with 6 bases between. Germline loops: CDR1 SGHAT, CDR2 FQDESV (reference sequence). The CDR3 totals 14 residues. CDR3 in DNA: TGTGCCAGCAGCTTAACGGGATCTGGAAACACCATATATTTT. It yields the protein CASSLTGSGNTIYF.

J is TRBJ1-1 and V is TRBV28, with unresolved D. CDR1 and CDR2 (germline): MDHEN, SYDVKM. The CDR3 consists of 13 residues. V lost 7 bases to trimming and J lost 0 bases, with 9 bases between them. This CDR3 reads CASTPALNTEAFF. The DNA of the CDR3 is TGTGCCAGCACGCCTGCGTTGAACACTGAAGCTTTCTTT.

V and J are TRBV2 and TRBJ2-3, with D possibly matching TRBD2 (5 bases). V shed 7 bases and J shed 4 bases, with 9 bases lying between them. This CDR3 is 12 amino acids long. Looked up from germline, CDR1 is SNHLY and CDR2 is FYNNEI. The CDR3: CASKKEADTQYF. In DNA, the CDR3 is TGTGCCAGCAAAAAGGAGGCAGATACGCAGTATTTT.